What follows are 6 T cell receptor beta chains derived from one specimen sequenced in a study of blood T cell repertoires in COVID-19 (dated by TCRdb to between 2020 and 2021). The library was obtained by the immunoSEQ multiplex PCR assay. TCRdb re-hosts the immuneACCESS table, in-frame sequences only. Its copies lack some clones; in the studies checked, an unresolved V gene accounts for under half of them, and the cause for the rest is not known. For this sample the table gives about 210,000 clones, of which roughly 82% were detected only once. The ten largest clones add up to 9.7% of the sample. Sequencing input: peripheral blood. Source of these receptors: a man between 50 and 59 years old with active or convalescent COVID-19.

This clone appeared a few times. The chain uses TRBV4-3 and TRBJ2-1; a possible D gene is TRBD2 (5 bases). This CDR3 has 14 residues. V shed 1 base and J shed 6 bases, with 10 bases lying between them. Germline lookup yields CDR1 LGHNA and CDR2 YSLEER. CDR3 loop: CASSQALAGNEQFF. The DNA for the CDR3 is TGCGCCAGCAGCCAAGCTCTGGCGGGCAATGAGCAGTTCTTC.

This clone came up once. This chain uses TRBV7-9 with TRBJ1-4, with TRBD1 matching 9 bases. The CDR3 is 15 residues long. The germline V gene has CDR1 SEHNR and CDR2 FQNEAQ (reference sequence). After removal of 5 bases from V and 8 bases from J, the junction contained 9 bases not matched to a gene. The CDR3: CASSLLQGAEEKLFF. For the CDR3, the DNA is TGTGCCAGCAGCCTCCTACAGGGGGCGGAAGAAAAACTGTTTTTT.

The rearrangement uses TRBV7-3 and TRBJ1-3, with 7 bases that match TRBD1. There are 15 residues in the CDR3. Germline CDR1 reads SGHTA; CDR2 reads FQGTGA. V dropped 0 bases and J dropped 3; count of bases not matched to a gene: 2. The CDR3 here is CASSLTGGHGNTIYF. The DNA of the CDR3 is TGTGCCAGCAGCTTAACAGGGGGCCATGGAAACACCATATATTTT.

V usage is TRBV28 and J usage is TRBJ2-7; 7 positions match TRBD1. Germline V gene data show CDR1 as MDHEN and CDR2 as SYDVKM. The CDR3 contains 17 residues. V trimming: 5 bases; J trimming: 3 bases; junction bases outside the gene matches: 16. CDR3 nucleotides: TGTGCCAGCAGTCCGACCGGGGCACAGGGGCAAATCTACGAGCAGTACTTC. Its translation is CASSPTGAQGQIYEQYF. The full variable domain, completed using reference TRBV28 and TRBJ2-7, is DVKVTQSSRYLVKRTGEKVFLECVQDMDHENMFWYRQDPGLGLRLIYFSYDVKMKEKGDIPEGYSVSREKKERFSLILESASTNQTSMYLCASSPTGAQGQIYEQYFGPGTRLTVT.

This clone has a single count. The V call is TRBV11-2, the J call TRBJ2-5; 7 bases map to TRBD1. The CDR3 runs to 14 residues. The trim removed 5 bases at V and 0 bases at J, leaving 3 bases unmatched. Germline CDR1 reads SGHAT; CDR2 reads FQNNGV. In nucleotides, the CDR3 is TGTGCCAGCAGCGCCGGACAGGACCAAGAGACCCAGTACTTC. This sequence encodes CASSAGQDQETQYF. The whole variable domain, remainder taken from reference TRBV11-2 and TRBJ2-5, is EAGVAQSPRYKIIEKRQSVAFWCNPISGHATLYWYQQILGQGPKLLIQFQNNGVVDDSQLPKDRFSAERLKGVDSTLKIQPAKLEDSAVYLCASSAGQDQETQYFGPGTRLLVL.

V and J are TRBV5-1 and TRBJ1-3; a weak D match, TRBD1 (5 bases). The V gene lost 2 bases and the J gene lost 3 bases, with 12 bases spanning the gap. Germline values: CDR1 SGHRS, CDR2 YFSETQ. The CDR3 has 15 residues. The CDR3 loop reads CASSFQGIGGNTIYF. The CDR3 coding sequence is TGCGCCAGCAGCTTCCAGGGAATTGGTGGAAACACCATATATTTT.